Listed below are T cell receptor beta chains from one sample, sequenced in a study of OX40 agonist ivuxolimab in advanced cancers. The method was immunoSEQ multiplex PCR; TCRdb's version includes in-frame clones alone and lacks a portion of them. The sample yields about 14,000 clones, around 80% seen once. Sequencing used CD4+ or CD8+ T cells sorted from blood, obtained in a trial of the OX40 agonist ivuxolimab. These receptors were obtained from an adult with an advanced solid tumor such as melanoma, head and neck, liver or kidney cancer. Both conserved end residues are part of each CDR3. The D gene is left open where the match is weak. The listing skips clone size in some rows; elsewhere it reads once, few, many or a size class.

d_gene | len | j_gene | v_gene | abundance | CDR3aa | CDR3nt
. | 11 | TRBJ1-2 | TRBV2 | medium-sized | CASTPGGGYTF | TGTGCCAGCACCCCCGGGGGCGGCTACACCTTC
. | 14 | TRBJ2-7 | TRBV5-5 | . | CASSLLRVSDEQYF | TGTGCCAGCAGCTTGCTCAGGGTGTCGGACGAGCAGTACTTC
. | 15 | TRBJ1-6 | TRBV2 | . | CASSSDSAWESPLHF | TGTGCCAGCAGTTCCGACAGCGCCTGGGAATCACCCCTCCACTTT
TRBD2 | 17 | TRBJ2-7 | TRBV27 | . | CASSFPPPSGGAYEQYF | TGTGCCAGCAGTTTCCCGCCTCCTAGCGGGGGGGCCTACGAGCAGTACTTC
. | 15 | TRBJ1-5 | TRBV6-1 | . | CASSAYKYSNQPQHF | TGTGCCAGCAGTGCCTACAAATATAGCAATCAGCCCCAGCATTTT
TRBD2 | 15 | TRBJ2-1 | TRBV11-2 | . | CASSLDTSGGYEQFF | TGTGCCAGCAGCTTAGATACTAGCGGGGGCTATGAGCAGTTCTTC
. | 14 | TRBJ1-1 | TRBV30 | . | CAWSVSGGLGEAFF | TGTGCCTGGAGTGTATCGGGGGGACTTGGTGAAGCTTTCTTT
. | 18 | TRBJ1-2 | TRBV7-2 | few | CASSKYLGRSVKSYGYTF | TGTGCCAGCAGCAAGTACCTGGGACGGTCGGTGAAATCCTATGGCTACACCTTC
. | 11 | TRBJ2-2 | TRBV19 | . | CASGIGGELFF | TGTGCCAGTGGTATTGGCGGGGAGCTGTTTTTT
TRBD1 | 14 | TRBJ1-3 | TRBV29-1 | few | CSVEVMGQGNTIYF | TGCAGCGTTGAAGTAATGGGACAGGGAAACACCATATATTTT
TRBD2 | 16 | TRBJ2-1 | TRBV2 | . | CASSAAASGDNNEQFF | TGTGCCAGCAGCGCTGCGGCTAGCGGGGACAACAATGAGCAGTTCTTC
TRBD1 | 15 | TRBJ1-6 | TRBV4-2 | . | CASSLEGAQNSPLHF | TGTGCCAGCAGCTTGGAGGGGGCGCAGAATTCACCCCTCCACTTT
. | 15 | TRBJ1-5 | TRBV9 | . | CASSGGAASNQPQHF | TGTGCCAGCAGCGGGGGGGCGGCAAGCAATCAGCCCCAGCATTTT
. | 13 | TRBJ2-1 | TRBV6-5 | . | CAPRGKRGNEQFF | TGTGCCCCGAGGGGGAAAAGGGGAAATGAGCAGTTCTTC
TRBD1 | 15 | TRBJ1-2 | TRBV14 | few | CASSQGQGVVYGYTF | TGTGCCAGCAGCCAAGGACAGGGGGTTGTCTATGGCTACACCTTC
TRBD1 | 14 | TRBJ2-2 | TRBV28 | . | CASSVGGASGELFF | TGTGCCAGCAGTGTAGGGGGCGCTTCCGGGGAGCTGTTTTTT
TRBD2 | 15 | TRBJ2-7 | TRBV6-1 | few | CASSEWEGPGYEQYF | TGTGCCAGCAGTGAATGGGAGGGCCCGGGCTACGAGCAGTACTTC
. | 14 | TRBJ2-2 | TRBV6-1 | few | CASSEGGETGELFF | TGTGCCAGCAGTGAAGGAGGGGAGACCGGGGAGCTGTTTTTT
. | 14 | TRBJ2-7 | TRBV6-5 | . | CASSYKVLGHEQYF | TGTGCCAGCAGTTACAAAGTTCTGGGGCACGAGCAGTACTTC
. | 12 | TRBJ2-5 | TRBV9 | . | CASSAGRETQYF | TGTGCCAGCAGCGCGGGGCGGGAGACCCAGTACTTC
TRBD2 | 17 | TRBJ2-7 | TRBV5-4 | once | CASSFEVGGPALREQYF | TGTGCCAGCAGCTTTGAGGTGGGAGGGCCCGCACTACGCGAGCAGTACTTC
. | 11 | TRBJ2-1 | TRBV7-9 | once | CASSSGQSTFF | TGTGCCAGCAGCTCGGGCCAGTCGACGTTCTTC
. | 11 | TRBJ2-7 | TRBV7-9 | few | CASSRAHEQYF | TGTGCCAGCAGCCGGGCCCACGAGCAGTACTTC
TRBD1 | 15 | TRBJ1-2 | TRBV11-1 | few | CASSLEMTGSYGYTF | TGTGCCAGCAGCTTAGAGATGACAGGGTCCTATGGCTACACCTTC
. | 14 | TRBJ2-5 | TRBV5-1 | . | CASSLRLEDKTQYF | TGCGCCAGCAGCTTGAGACTGGAGGATAAGACCCAGTACTTC
TRBD1 | 16 | TRBJ2-2 | TRBV6-5 | . | CASSYSTGVHTGELFF | TGTGCCAGCAGTTACTCGACAGGGGTGCACACCGGGGAGCTGTTTTTT
. | 15 | TRBJ2-1 | TRBV9 | . | CASSVEGLGDNEQFF | TGTGCCAGCAGCGTAGAGGGGCTAGGGGACAATGAGCAGTTCTTC
. | 16 | TRBJ2-7 | TRBV11-3 | once | CASSLALKGNLGEQYF | TGTGCCAGCAGCTTAGCGCTCAAGGGCAACCTAGGCGAGCAGTACTTC